The 15 T cell receptor beta chains below come from one sample, sequenced in a study of T cell repertoires in cytomegalovirus infection. Which antigens these TCRs recognize remains unknown. TCRdb fed the reads into MiXCR, producing one record per CDR3 protein. The sample carries about 740,000 distinct CDR3 sequences, 30% to 40% recorded once. The sample in question was cultured PBMCs, obtained from culture after CMV antigen stimulation. The receptors shown here come from a human donor in good health (CMV status not recorded). Some clones in this sample may be carry-over from other donors' samples.

This clonotype was counted only a few times. The chain joins TRBV2 to TRBJ1-3; D is unresolved. Germline CDR1 reads SNHLY; CDR2 reads FYNNEI. V lost 7 bases and J lost 0, with 13 bases in between. The CDR3 extends over 15 amino acids. DNA for the CDR3: TGTGCCAGCATGAATGAATGGCCCTCTGGAAACACCATATATTTT. Translation gives CASMNEWPSGNTIYF.

This chain connects TRBV7-2 to TRBJ1-2, with a tentative D call TRBD1 (5 bases). The CDR3 has 15 residues. CDR1 and CDR2 (germline): SGHTA, FQGNSA. V was cut by 1 base and J by 2 bases, with 11 bases left in between. The DNA for the CDR3 is TGTGCCAGCAGCTTAGACCTCCGGGGGAACTATGGCTACACCTTC. Translation gives CASSLDLRGNYGYTF.

As to this clonotype: One junction end disagrees with the germline gene, perhaps due to a read error. The chain joins TRBV4-1 to TRBJ2-4, with D possibly being TRBD1 (6 bases). The length of the CDR3 is 16 residues. Germline assignment: CDR1 MGHRA and CDR2 YSYEKL. The chain's CDR3 is CASSPRTVIAKNIQYF. CDR3 nucleotides: TGTGCTAGCAGCCCCCGGACAGTTATAGCCAAAAACATTCAGTACTTC.

The chain combines TRBV7-2 with TRBJ2-2; D call uncertain. V was shortened by 3 bases and J by 1 base, with 9 bases between the two germline ends. The CDR3 extends over 15 amino acids. Germline values: CDR1 SGHTA, CDR2 FQGNSA. The CDR3, as DNA: TGTGCCAGCAGCTTGGATCCACTGAACACCGGGGAGCTGTTTTTT. Translation gives CASSLDPLNTGELFF.

This clonotype has only a few counts. In DNA form, the CDR3 reads TGTGCCAGCAGTTACGCGGCCCGGGGAGGTCGGGGGGGGCAAGTCTACGAGCAGTACTTC. Its translation: CASSYAARGGRGGQVYEQYF. The gene calls are TRBV6-6 and TRBJ2-7; 8 bases are shared with TRBD2. Germline-derived CDR1 and CDR2 are MNHNY and SVGAGI (reference sequence). With 2 bases clipped from V and 3 bases from J, the junction kept 21 bases outside the gene matches. The CDR3 spans 20 residues.

Points on this clonotype: This may arise from a read error, as a much more abundant clone is one base away. V and J are TRBV7-2 and TRBJ2-1; perhaps D is TRBD1 or TRBD2 (6 bases each). CDR3 size: 15 residues. Germline V CDR1 and CDR2: SGHTA, FQGNSA. The ends were cut back, 3 bases at V and 8 bases at J, with 17 bases in the middle. CDR3 sequence (DNA): TGTGCCAGCAGCTTTGCGGGACAAAGGGGGTATGAGCAGTTCTTC. It codes for CASSFAGQRGYEQFF.

The chain joins TRBV7-8 to TRBJ2-1; 7 nucleotides match TRBD2. The CDR3 spans 16 residues. The germline V gene has CDR1 SGHVS and CDR2 FQNEAQ. Trimming at V came to 0 bases and at J to 2 bases, leaving 4 bases not matched to a gene. The CDR3 nucleotides are TGTGCCAGCAGCTTAGCGGGAGGGGTCCCCTACAATGAGCAGTTCTTC. Protein sequence: CASSLAGGVPYNEQFF.

This clonotype appeared a few times. This chain links TRBV28 with TRBJ1-2; 9 bases are shared with TRBD1. After removal of 8 bases from V and 7 bases from J, the junction contained 5 bases not matched to a gene. The germline V gene encodes CDR1 MDHEN and CDR2 SYDVKM. The CDR3 runs 12 residues. The CDR3 nucleotides are TGTGCCAGCCACCGGGACAGGGTTGGCTACACCTTC. It codes for CASHRDRVGYTF.

This clonotype has a handful of counts. V and J are TRBV11-2 and TRBJ2-1, with unresolved D. Germline V gene lookup returns CDR1 SGHAT and CDR2 FQNNGV. Trimming removed 3 bases from V and 4 bases from J, with 7 bases in between. The CDR3 loop spans 13 amino acids. CDR3 DNA: TGTGCCAGCAGCTTTGTCAAATACAATGAGCAGTTCTTC. It codes for CASSFVKYNEQFF.

This clonotype was counted between two and nine times. The rearrangement joins TRBV6-1 to TRBJ2-3; 8 nucleotides line up with TRBD2. CDR1 and CDR2 (germline): MNHNS, SASEGT. V trimming: 0 bases; J trimming: 6 bases; junction bases outside the gene matches: 5. The CDR3 runs 15 residues. This chain's CDR3 is CASSEASGGVDTQYF. DNA of the CDR3: TGTGCCAGCAGTGAAGCCAGCGGGGGAGTTGATACGCAGTATTTT.

In this sample, this clonotype turned up many times. This chain connects TRBV7-6 to TRBJ2-5; 8 bases fit TRBD2. The CDR3 length is 16 residues. Germline CDR1 is SGHVS and CDR2 is FNYEAQ. With 0 bases clipped from V and 2 bases from J, the junction kept 5 bases outside the gene matches. CDR3: CASSLAWAGGQETQYF. The DNA of the CDR3 is TGTGCCAGCAGCTTAGCGTGGGCGGGGGGTCAAGAGACCCAGTACTTC.

This chain uses TRBV6-1 with TRBJ2-1, with 8 nucleotides matching TRBD2. Losses at the gene ends were 7 bases for V and 9 bases for J; bases not matched to a gene: 14. The CDR3 has 15 residues. From germline, CDR1 is MNHNS and CDR2 SASEGT. CDR3 coding DNA: TGTGCCAGCAACGTTCGCAGCGGGAGTAACTTTGAGCAGTTCTTC. Encoded protein: CASNVRSGSNFEQFF.

In its sample, this clonotype was seen a few times. CDR3 DNA sequence: TGTGCCAGCAGCGTACGGCCGGAATACTCTGGAAACACCATATATTTT. Amino acid sequence: CASSVRPEYSGNTIYF. The chain links TRBV6-1 to TRBJ1-3; D unclear. V shed 6 bases and J shed 0 bases, with 15 bases lying between them. The CDR3 contains 16 residues. CDR1 and CDR2 (germline): MNHNS, SASEGT.

This clonotype showed up just a few times. V and J are TRBV19 and TRBJ1-5; tentative D call: TRBD1 (5 bases). Germline CDR1 reads LNHDA; CDR2 reads SQIVND (reference sequence). The V gene lost 0 bases and the J gene lost 4 bases, with 10 bases spanning the gap. This CDR3 contains 15 residues. Written as DNA, the CDR3 is TGTGCCAGTAGTATAGACGACAGTCTAAATCAGCCCCAGCATTTT. Protein product: CASSIDDSLNQPQHF.

The V gene is TRBV7-6, the J gene TRBJ2-5, with a possible D match to TRBD2 (7 bases). CDR3 length equals 21 residues. Trimming removed 3 bases at V and 7 bases at J, with 36 bases between. Germline V gene sequence: CDR1 SGHVS, CDR2 FNYEAQ. In DNA, the CDR3 is TGTGCCAGCAGCTTCCAGGGGACGGGGATTCGAAGCGGGGAGCACGTGGGGACCCAGTACTTC. This encodes CASSFQGTGIRSGEHVGTQYF.